Below, 18 T cell receptor beta chains from the same sample are listed, as sequenced in a study of T cell repertoires in cytomegalovirus infection. TCRdb reprocessed the reads with MiXCR, giving one entry per CDR3 protein. The table lists 680,000 or so distinct CDR3 sequences, under 40% of them singletons. Sequenced material: PBMCs. The receptors come from a human donor in good health (CMV status not recorded). Some clones in this sample may be carry-over from other donors' samples.

This clonotype came up many times. The chain couples TRBV7-2 to TRBJ1-5; D ambiguous. The CDR3 contains 13 residues. From germline, CDR1 is SGHTA and CDR2 FQGNSA. Deletions cut 3 bases from V and 4 bases from J, with 7 bases between. The CDR3 is CASSLTWNQPQHF. The CDR3 coding sequence is TGTGCCAGCAGCTTGACATGGAATCAGCCCCAGCATTTT.

This clonotype was seen ten or more times. One end of the junction does not line up with germline, which may come from a read error. This chain joins TRBV7-7 and TRBJ1-5, with D tentatively TRBD1 (5 bases). The CDR3 totals 20 residues. CDR1 is SSHAT and CDR2 is FNYEAQ in the germline V gene (reference sequence). CDR3 loop: CASSLAFGTRRSYSNQPQHF. Written as DNA, the CDR3 is TGTGCTAGCAGCTTAGCGTTCGGGACGAGACGATCGTATAGCAATCAGCCCCAGCATTTT.

This clonotype was observed a handful of times. J is TRBJ2-7 and V is TRBV28, with D unresolved. The V end lost 8 bases, the J end lost 2 bases, and 10 bases lay between the germline ends. The CDR3 totals 12 residues. Germline V CDR1 and CDR2: MDHEN, SYDVKM. Here the CDR3 reads CASAYGPYEQYF. CDR3 coding DNA: TGTGCCAGCGCCTACGGCCCCTACGAGCAGTACTTC.

The V and J genes are TRBV7-2 and TRBJ1-5; D perhaps matches TRBD1 (6 bases). V lost 5 bases and J 5 bases, leaving 13 bases between the germline ends. Germline-derived CDR1 and CDR2 are SGHTA and FQGNSA. The CDR3 is 14 residues long. DNA of the CDR3: TGTGCCAGCAGCCGAGAGGGACAAGATCAGCCCCAGCATTTT. Residues: CASSREGQDQPQHF.

The CDR3: CASTQGAFGNTIYF. The CDR3 DNA reads TGTGCCAGTACCCAAGGGGCCTTTGGAAACACCATATATTTT. The chain employs TRBV19 and TRBJ1-3, with D possibly matching TRBD1 (5 bases). In germline, CDR1 is LNHDA, CDR2 SQIVND (reference sequence). The CDR3 runs 14 residues. V shed 7 bases and J shed 3 bases, with 13 bases lying between them.

CDR3 region: CASSPSTVPGTQDYEQYF. DNA of the CDR3: TGTGCCAGCAGCCCCTCAACGGTGCCCGGGACACAAGACTACGAGCAGTACTTC. The V call is TRBV7-8, the J call TRBJ2-7; D might be TRBD1 (6 bases). CDR3 length: 18 residues. Germline V CDR1 and CDR2: SGHVS, FQNEAQ. The V end lost 5 bases, the J end lost 3 bases, and 26 bases lay between the germline ends.

This chain uses TRBV28 with TRBJ1-5, with D tentatively TRBD1 (5 bases). Trimming shortened V by 1 base and J by 3 bases, and 10 bases separated the two germline ends. Germline V lookup: CDR1 MDHEN, CDR2 SYDVKM. This CDR3 spans 15 amino acids. This CDR3 is CASSLSHRYNQPQHF. CDR3 bases: TGTGCCAGCAGTTTATCACACAGGTACAATCAGCCCCAGCATTTT. Drawing the rest from reference TRBV28 and TRBJ1-5, the complete variable domain is DVKVTQSSRYLVKRTGEKVFLECVQDMDHENMFWYRQDPGLGLRLIYFSYDVKMKEKGDIPEGYSVSREKKERFSLILESASTNQTSMYLCASSLSHRYNQPQHFGDGTRLSIL.

The chain joins TRBV12-3 or TRBV12-4 to TRBJ1-5; the D gene is possibly TRBD1 (5 bases). Between the trimmed V and J ends, which lost 3 bases and 5 bases, there was a span of 8 bases. CDR3 length equals 13 residues. Here the CDR3 DNA reads TGTGCCAGCAGTTTTCAGGGTGATCAGCCCCAGCATTTT. This sequence encodes CASSFQGDQPQHF.

The rearrangement links TRBV11-2 to TRBJ2-1; 7 bases map to TRBD1. Germline V gives CDR1 SGHAT, CDR2 FQNNGV. The J segment lost 4 bases and the V segment lost 3 bases, leaving 9 bases of the junction unmatched. The CDR3 has 16 amino acids. The CDR3 protein is CASSFIRDSGYNEQFF. CDR3 DNA: TGTGCCAGCAGCTTCATCCGGGACAGTGGGTACAATGAGCAGTTCTTC.

On this clonotype: Relative to the germline gene, one junction end is altered; a read error may explain this. This chain joins TRBV5-3 and TRBJ1-2, with 8 nucleotides matching TRBD1. TRBV5-3 qualifies as an ORF whose function is uncertain. This CDR3 spans 15 amino acids. Written as DNA, the CDR3 is TGTGCCAGCAGCTTGGCGCAGGGGGCCCACTATGGCTACACCTTC. Protein: CASSLAQGAHYGYTF.

In its sample, this clonotype was seen many times. CDR3 sequence (DNA): TGCGCCAGCAGCTTGGACAGGACACTTAACTATGGCTACACCTTC. This codes for CASSLDRTLNYGYTF. The rearrangement uses TRBV5-1 and TRBJ1-2; D is possibly TRBD1 (5 bases). Looked up from germline, CDR1 is SGHRS and CDR2 is YFSETQ. This CDR3 is 15 amino acids long. With 0 bases removed from V and 1 base from J, the gap between germline ends came to 10 bases.

The table lists this clonotype with many counts. The chain carries TRBV7-2 and TRBJ2-1, with TRBD2 matching 8 bases. V lost 6 bases and J lost 8; bases outside the gene matches: 18. The CDR3 sequence is 17 residues long. CDR1 and CDR2 from the germline V gene are SGHTA and FQGNSA. In DNA, the CDR3 is TGTGCCAGCAGGTTTCGGGGGGGAGCGGGAGTAGTCTATGAGCAGTTCTTC. Protein sequence: CASRFRGGAGVVYEQFF.

The chain has TRBV7-9 and TRBJ2-3; TRBD1 is a possible D gene (5 bases). Between the trimmed V and J ends, which lost 2 bases and 2 bases, there was a span of 11 bases. Germline V gene data show CDR1 as SEHNR and CDR2 as FQNEAQ (reference sequence). The CDR3 is 15 amino acids. CDR3 coding DNA: TGTGCCAGCAGCTTAAGCGCAGGGTTCACAGATACGCAGTATTTT. This codes for CASSLSAGFTDTQYF.

This clonotype was counted ten times or more. The V call is TRBV7-2, the J call TRBJ2-1; weak D call: TRBD1 (5 bases). This CDR3 is built from 15 residues. In germline, CDR1 is SGHTA, CDR2 FQGNSA. Trimming took off 6 bases at V and 0 bases at J, with 12 bases between the two ends. Written as DNA, the CDR3 is TGTGCCAGCAGAAAGGGGATGAGCTCCTACAATGAGCAGTTCTTC. Its translation: CASRKGMSSYNEQFF.

About this clonotype: A junction boundary mismatches the germline segment, possibly from a read error. The genes are TRBV12-3 or TRBV12-4 and TRBJ2-5; 7 bases align to TRBD1. This CDR3 is built from 13 residues. CDR3 sequence: CASSRQGQEPQSF. For the CDR3, the DNA is TGTGCCAGCAGCCGACAGGGCCAAGAGCCCCAGTCCTTC.

The chain uses TRBV6-1 and TRBJ2-1; D is unresolved. CDR1 and CDR2 from the germline V gene are MNHNS and SASEGT. The V and J ends lost 3 bases and 6 bases respectively, with 9 bases between them. The CDR3 is made up of 13 amino acids. The CDR3 loop is CASSDVWGNEQFF. CDR3 sequence (DNA): TGTGCCAGCAGTGATGTCTGGGGCAATGAGCAGTTCTTC.

The chain joins TRBV6-9 to TRBJ2-1; D may be TRBD2 (6 bases). Per the germline V gene, CDR1 is MNHGY and CDR2 is SVAAGI. The CDR3 sequence is 19 residues long. Trimming left V 2 bases short and J 12 bases short, with 32 bases between. CDR3 in DNA: TGTGCCAGCAGTTATCCGGGCCCTAGGGAGGAGGGGACCTTGAGGGGGCAGTTCTTC. Its protein product is CASSYPGPREEGTLRGQFF.

This clonotype occurred many times. V gene TRBV4-1 combines with J gene TRBJ2-5; TRBD2 matches at 14 bases. The CDR3 is made up of 17 amino acids. Losses at the gene ends were 4 bases for V and 1 base for J; bases not matched to a gene: 5. Germline assignment: CDR1 MGHRA and CDR2 YSYEKL. CDR3 coding DNA: TGCGCCAGCAGCCGAGGGACTAGCGGGGGCCTCCAAGAGACCCAGTACTTC. Protein: CASSRGTSGGLQETQYF.